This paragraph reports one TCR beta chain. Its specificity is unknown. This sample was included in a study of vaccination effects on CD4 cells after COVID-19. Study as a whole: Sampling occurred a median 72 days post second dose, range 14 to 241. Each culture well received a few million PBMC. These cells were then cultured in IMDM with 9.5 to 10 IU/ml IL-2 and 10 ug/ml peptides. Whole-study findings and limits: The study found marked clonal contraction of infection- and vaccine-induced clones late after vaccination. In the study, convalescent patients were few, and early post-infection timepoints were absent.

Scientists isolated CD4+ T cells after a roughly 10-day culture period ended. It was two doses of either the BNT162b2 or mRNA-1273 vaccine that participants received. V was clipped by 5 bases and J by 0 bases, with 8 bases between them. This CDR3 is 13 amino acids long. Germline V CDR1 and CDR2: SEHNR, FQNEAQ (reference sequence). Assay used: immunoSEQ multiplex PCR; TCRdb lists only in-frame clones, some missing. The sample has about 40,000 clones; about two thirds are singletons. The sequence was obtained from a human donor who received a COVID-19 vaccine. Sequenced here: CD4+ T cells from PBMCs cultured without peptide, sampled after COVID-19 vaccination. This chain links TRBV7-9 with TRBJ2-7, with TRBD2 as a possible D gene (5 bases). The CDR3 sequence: CASSTGVSYEQYF. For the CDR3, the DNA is TGTGCCAGCAGCACCGGGGTCTCCTACGAGCAGTACTTC.